Listed below are T cell receptor beta chains from one sample, sequenced in a study of CD8 T cells in ankylosing spondylitis. TCRdb redid the calling of the 5' RACE reads with MiXCR, one entry per CDR3 protein. Of more than 150,000 distinct CDR3 sequences listed, about 20% are singletons. Sequenced: blood, either unsorted or a sorted T cell fraction (not recorded which). The receptors shown here come from a male donor aged 10-29 years with ankylosing spondylitis or in good health (not recorded which). The CDR3 runs from the conserved cysteine through the conserved F or W. D genes are given only for firm matches. Clone size is given for some rows only: seen once, a few or many times, or a class if the clone is expanded.

J gene: TRBJ2-3; V gene: TRBV12-3/TRBV12-4; D gene: TRBD2; clone size: many; CDR3 protein: CASRRQAGRTDTQYF; CDR3 DNA: TGTGCCAGCAGACGCCAAGCGGGACGCACAGATACGCAGTATTTT
J gene: TRBJ2-3; V gene: TRBV29-1; D gene: TRBD2; clone size: .; CDR3 protein: CSVERDYQMGTDTQYF; CDR3 DNA: TGCAGCGTTGAACGGGACTACCAGATGGGCACAGATACGCAGTATTTT
J gene: TRBJ2-2; V gene: TRBV11-2; D gene: TRBD2; clone size: few; CDR3 protein: CASRLAGAIGTGELFF; CDR3 DNA: TGTGCCAGCAGGCTAGCGGGAGCTATAGGCACCGGGGAGCTGTTTTTT
J gene: TRBJ2-6; V gene: TRBV6-5; D gene: .; clone size: .; CDR3 protein: CASRPHGANVLTF; CDR3 DNA: TGTGCCAGCAGACCCCATGGGGCCAACGTCCTGACTTTC
J gene: TRBJ2-2; V gene: TRBV4-2; D gene: TRBD1; clone size: many; CDR3 protein: CASSQSPGTGVRTGELFF; CDR3 DNA: TGTGCCAGCAGCCAGTCGCCCGGGACAGGGGTTCGCACCGGGGAGCTGTTTTTT
J gene: TRBJ2-4; V gene: TRBV7-2; D gene: TRBD2; clone size: .; CDR3 protein: CASSLSWTSGRGAKNIQYF; CDR3 DNA: TGTGCCAGCAGCTTATCGTGGACTAGCGGACGCGGGGCCAAAAACATTCAGTACTTC
J gene: TRBJ1-1; V gene: TRBV6-2/TRBV6-3; D gene: .; clone size: many; CDR3 protein: CASSSDSLQSGTEAFF; CDR3 DNA: TGTGCCAGCAGTTCGGACAGTCTCCAGAGTGGGACTGAAGCTTTCTTT
J gene: TRBJ2-1; V gene: TRBV6-2/TRBV6-3; D gene: .; clone size: many; CDR3 protein: CASSASRGAYNEQFF; CDR3 DNA: TGTGCCAGCAGTGCCTCCAGGGGGGCCTACAATGAGCAGTTCTTC
J gene: TRBJ2-2; V gene: TRBV28; D gene: .; clone size: many; CDR3 protein: CASRGTGELFF; CDR3 DNA: TGTGCCAGCCGTGGCACCGGGGAGCTGTTTTTT
J gene: TRBJ2-5; V gene: TRBV24-1; D gene: .; clone size: many; CDR3 protein: CATSDLTGRGETQYF; CDR3 DNA: TGTGCCACCAGTGATTTGACGGGACGGGGAGAGACCCAGTACTTC
J gene: TRBJ2-5; V gene: TRBV11-3; D gene: .; clone size: many; CDR3 protein: CASSLVGRETQYF; CDR3 DNA: TGTGCCAGCAGCTTAGTCGGCCGAGAGACCCAGTACTTC
J gene: TRBJ2-1; V gene: TRBV12-5; D gene: .; clone size: .; CDR3 protein: CASGLVGSKEQFF; CDR3 DNA: TGTGCTAGTGGTTTGGTAGGGTCTAAAGAGCAGTTCTTC
J gene: TRBJ1-2; V gene: TRBV12-3/TRBV12-4; D gene: .; clone size: many; CDR3 protein: CASSFLIVRANYGYTF; CDR3 DNA: TGTGCCAGCAGTTTTTTAATTGTTAGGGCTAACTATGGCTACACCTTC
J gene: TRBJ2-1; V gene: TRBV6-1; D gene: .; clone size: .; CDR3 protein: CASSVARYNEQFF; CDR3 DNA: TGTGCCAGCAGTGTGGCTAGGTACAATGAGCAGTTCTTC
J gene: TRBJ1-1; V gene: TRBV20-1; D gene: .; clone size: many; CDR3 protein: CSAKRDSSWYTEAFF; CDR3 DNA: TGCAGTGCTAAGCGAGACAGTAGTTGGTACACTGAAGCTTTCTTT
J gene: TRBJ2-1; V gene: TRBV28; D gene: .; clone size: few; CDR3 protein: CASSFQRADYNEQFF; CDR3 DNA: TGTGCCAGCAGTTTCCAGCGGGCCGATTACAATGAGCAGTTCTTC
J gene: TRBJ1-4; V gene: TRBV7-9; D gene: .; clone size: many; CDR3 protein: CASSSTGPNEKLFF; CDR3 DNA: TGTGCCAGCAGCTCTACAGGACCGAATGAAAAACTGTTTTTT
J gene: TRBJ1-1; V gene: TRBV25-1; D gene: .; clone size: many; CDR3 protein: CASLGALNTEAFF; CDR3 DNA: TGTGCCAGTCTGGGCGCGCTGAACACTGAAGCTTTCTTT
J gene: TRBJ2-2; V gene: TRBV24-1; D gene: .; clone size: many; CDR3 protein: CATSDFRDTGELFF; CDR3 DNA: TGTGCCACCAGTGATTTTAGGGACACCGGGGAGCTGTTTTTT
J gene: TRBJ2-1; V gene: TRBV29-1; D gene: TRBD2; clone size: .; CDR3 protein: CSVVETSGISSYNEQFF; CDR3 DNA: TGCAGCGTTGTCGAGACTAGCGGGATCAGCTCCTACAATGAGCAGTTCTTC
J gene: TRBJ2-4; V gene: TRBV7-9; D gene: TRBD2; clone size: many; CDR3 protein: CASSLVRLAGVDIQYF; CDR3 DNA: TGTGCCAGCAGCTTAGTGCGGCTAGCGGGAGTCGACATTCAGTACTTC
J gene: TRBJ2-7; V gene: TRBV4-3; D gene: .; clone size: many; CDR3 protein: CASSQVYKAAETYEQYF; CDR3 DNA: TGCGCCAGCAGCCAAGTTTATAAGGCGGCGGAGACCTACGAGCAGTACTTC
J gene: TRBJ2-7; V gene: TRBV12-3/TRBV12-4; D gene: TRBD2; clone size: many; CDR3 protein: CASSSPDRGLRPGTSGSDEQYF; CDR3 DNA: TGTGCCAGCAGTTCCCCGGACAGGGGCCTTCGTCCCGGGACTAGCGGGAGCGACGAGCAGTACTTC
J gene: TRBJ2-6; V gene: TRBV12-3/TRBV12-4; D gene: TRBD2; clone size: many; CDR3 protein: CASSYRGLAGGRGANVLTF; CDR3 DNA: TGTGCCAGCAGCTACCGGGGACTAGCGGGAGGTAGGGGGGCCAACGTCCTGACTTTC
J gene: TRBJ1-3; V gene: TRBV6-2/TRBV6-3; D gene: .; clone size: .; CDR3 protein: CASSSPGETSGNTIYF; CDR3 DNA: TGTGCCAGCAGTTCCCCGGGGGAGACTTCTGGAAACACCATATATTTT
J gene: TRBJ1-6; V gene: TRBV5-1; D gene: .; clone size: many; CDR3 protein: CASSPYQAGNSPLHF; CDR3 DNA: TGCGCCAGCAGCCCGTATCAGGCAGGCAATTCACCCCTCCACTTT
J gene: TRBJ1-6; V gene: TRBV12-3/TRBV12-4; D gene: .; clone size: many; CDR3 protein: CASSQGPGASSPLHF; CDR3 DNA: TGTGCCAGCAGCCAGGGGCCGGGGGCAAGTTCACCCCTCCACTTT
J gene: TRBJ2-5; V gene: TRBV4-1; D gene: .; clone size: .; CDR3 protein: CASSQGIGVKTQYF; CDR3 DNA: TGCGCCAGCAGCCAAGGAATAGGCGTGAAGACCCAGTACTTC
J gene: TRBJ2-2; V gene: TRBV6-2/TRBV6-3; D gene: TRBD1; clone size: .; CDR3 protein: CASSSIRDRGRIGELFF; CDR3 DNA: TGTGCCAGCAGCTCTATCCGGGACAGGGGGCGAATCGGGGAGCTGTTTTTT
J gene: TRBJ2-1; V gene: TRBV5-1; D gene: TRBD2; clone size: many; CDR3 protein: CASSAGLAGGGRVNEQFF; CDR3 DNA: TGCGCCAGCAGCGCGGGACTAGCGGGAGGGGGCCGGGTCAATGAGCAGTTCTTC
J gene: TRBJ2-2; V gene: TRBV10-3; D gene: .; clone size: many; CDR3 protein: CAISESRTTRSGELFF; CDR3 DNA: TGTGCCATCAGTGAGTCGAGGACGACTCGGTCGGGGGAGCTGTTTTTT